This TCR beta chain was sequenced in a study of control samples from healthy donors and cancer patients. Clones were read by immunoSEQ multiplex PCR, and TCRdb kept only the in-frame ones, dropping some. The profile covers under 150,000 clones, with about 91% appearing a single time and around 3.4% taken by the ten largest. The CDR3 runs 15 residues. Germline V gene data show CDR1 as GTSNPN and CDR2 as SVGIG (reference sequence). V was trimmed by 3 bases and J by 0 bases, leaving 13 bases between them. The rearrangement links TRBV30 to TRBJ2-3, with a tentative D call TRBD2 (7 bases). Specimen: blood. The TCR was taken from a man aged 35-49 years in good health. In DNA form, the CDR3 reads TGTGCCTGGAGAGTTAGGGGGGGGAGCACAGATACGCAGTATTTT. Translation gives CAWRVRGGSTDTQYF.